This paragraph reports one T cell receptor (beta chain). This clone has a count of ten or more. What this receptor recognizes is not known. No much larger clonotype is one base removed from it; base qualities were not supplied. On the day of marrow donation, related bone marrow donors gave peripheral blood samples. Peripheral blood and bone marrow mononuclear cells were isolated by Ficoll-Hypaque density centrifugation and were cryopreserved. Genomic DNA was used for TRB sequencing, which was performed with the immunoSEQ assay at survey resolution or with the hsTCRB kit. Concerning the study's data processing: Initial read processing used immunoSEQ software, and repertoire analyses used the LymphoSeq R package. For each TRB dataset, clonality was calculated as 1 minus normalized Shannon entropy, and the Gini coefficient was computed as well. Phenotypes of unsorted samples were inferred by mapping TRB sequences from sorted subsets of the recipient or donor onto unsorted samples of the same recipient. As stored in TCRdb, this immuneACCESS dataset retains in-frame rearrangements with V and J assigned. A fraction of the clones does not appear; measured against another copy, unresolved V genes explain less than half of the discrepancy, and the remainder lacks a known reason. Clone size and the V and J calls come from that table; the DNA yielded D and trimming. For this sample, about 24,000 clones appear and none is a singleton. Around 7% of the sample goes to the ten largest clones.

According to the germline V gene, CDR1 reads MNHEY and CDR2 reads SVGAGI. V and J lose 6 bases and 3 bases, and a span of 14 bases separates them. Spanning cysteine to phenylalanine, the CDR3 consists of 14 amino acids. The sequence is cut down to CDR3 DNA, 42 bases in frame from base 1. The sample is drawn from a study of T cells after posttransplantation cyclophosphamide (dated by TCRdb to the mid-2010s). Study-level background: Using TRB sequencing, the study followed how the T cell repertoire reconstituted after myeloablative bone marrow transplantation in which posttransplantation cyclophosphamide served as GVHD prophylaxis. Antigen receptor sequencing was done on samples from some 35 PTCy-treated patients and from approximately 15 related bone marrow donors of those patients. Blood from all 35 or so PTCy patients with 1-year posttransplant specimens was subjected to TRB sequencing. Up to roughly 3 additional blood samples from 2 to 5.2 years after transplant were also TRB-sequenced in 3 patients, as was pretransplant blood from several patients. Because TRA and TRB clonality correlated tightly in several samples, later TCR analyses were limited to TRB. Public TRB sequences were compared against a database of over 3,600 sequences linked to responses to pathogens, tumor antigens, self-antigens and alloantigens.

General findings and caveats noted by the study authors: The TRB repertoires of T cells infiltrating skin or the GI tract showed only limited overlap with the TRB repertoires found in blood. Across 45 patients, recipient CMV seropositivity and CMV reactivation were highly associated with TRB clonality; PTCy diversity was similar to CNI/methotrexate controls. Donor-recipient similarity was low at 1-2 months but rose over the first year, and later blood repertoires were often dominated by donor CD8+ memory clones.

The clonotype originates from a woman in her sixties in good health, CMV-negative, and a related stem cell transplant donor. Specimen: PBMCs. The sequence is built from TRBV6-5 and TRBJ1-1, and perhaps TRBD1 as D gene, on 5 matching bases. Read as DNA, the sequence is TGTGCCAGCAGGCCGCCCACCAGGGACACTGAAGCTTTCTTT. Its protein product is CASRPPTRDTEAFF.